The present entry profiles one T cell receptor beta chain with its context. Sequencing used immunoSEQ multiplex PCR; TCRdb keeps in-frame clones, though not all of them. The sample has 200,000 or so clones; 70% to 90% are singletons. This sample was taken from a study of blood T cell repertoires in COVID-19. The CDR3 is 20 amino acids. The sequenced material came from peripheral blood. The receptor comes from a man aged 65 to 85 with active or convalescent COVID-19. The gene calls are TRBV21-1 and TRBJ2-2; whether TRBD2, the table's D call, matches the DNA was not checked. TRBV21-1 is labeled a pseudogene. CDR3 coding DNA: TGTGCCAGCAGCAAAATTTGTATTGGTCGGGACTACCTGAACACCGGGGAGCTGTTTTTT. It yields the protein CASSKICIGRDYLNTGELFF.